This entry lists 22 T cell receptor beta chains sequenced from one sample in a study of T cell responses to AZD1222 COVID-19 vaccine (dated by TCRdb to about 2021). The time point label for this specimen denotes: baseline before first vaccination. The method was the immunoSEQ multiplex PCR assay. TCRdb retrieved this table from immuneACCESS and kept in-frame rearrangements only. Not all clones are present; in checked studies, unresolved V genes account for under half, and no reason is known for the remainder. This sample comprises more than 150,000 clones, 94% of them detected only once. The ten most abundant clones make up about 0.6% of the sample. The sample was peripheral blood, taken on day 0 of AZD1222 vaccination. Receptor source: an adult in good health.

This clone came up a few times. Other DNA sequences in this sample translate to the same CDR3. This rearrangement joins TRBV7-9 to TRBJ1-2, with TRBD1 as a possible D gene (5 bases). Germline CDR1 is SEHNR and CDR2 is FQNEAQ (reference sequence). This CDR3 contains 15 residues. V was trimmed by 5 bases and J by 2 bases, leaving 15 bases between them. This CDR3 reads CASSLTNDRNYGYTF. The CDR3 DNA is TGTGCCAGCAGCCTGACCAATGACAGAAACTATGGCTACACCTTC. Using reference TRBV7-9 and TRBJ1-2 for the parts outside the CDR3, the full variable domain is DTGVSQNPRHKITKRGQNVTFRCDPISEHNRLYWYRQTLGQGPEFLTYFQNEAQLEKSRLLSDRFSAERPKGSFSTLEIQRTEQGDSAMYLCASSLTNDRNYGYTFGSGTRLTVV.

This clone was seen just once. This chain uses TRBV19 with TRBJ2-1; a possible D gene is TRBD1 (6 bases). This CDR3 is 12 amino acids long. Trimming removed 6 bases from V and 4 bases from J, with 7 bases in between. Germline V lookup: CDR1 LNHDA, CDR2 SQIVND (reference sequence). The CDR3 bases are TGTGCCAGTAGAAGGGGGTACAATGAGCAGTTCTTC. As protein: CASRRGYNEQFF.

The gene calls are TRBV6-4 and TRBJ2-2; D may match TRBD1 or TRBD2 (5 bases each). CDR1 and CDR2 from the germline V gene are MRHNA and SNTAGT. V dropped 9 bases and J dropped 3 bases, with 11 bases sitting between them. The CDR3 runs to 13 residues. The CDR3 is CARAGAYTGELFF. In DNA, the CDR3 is TGTGCCAGAGCCGGGGCCTACACCGGGGAGCTGTTTTTT.

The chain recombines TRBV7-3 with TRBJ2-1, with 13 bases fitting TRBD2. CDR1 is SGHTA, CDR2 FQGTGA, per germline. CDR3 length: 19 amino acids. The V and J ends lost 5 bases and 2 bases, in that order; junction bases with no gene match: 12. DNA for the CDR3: TGTGCCAGCAGCCCTGGACTAGCGGGAGTACAAGGTGCCTACAATGAGCAGTTCTTC. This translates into CASSPGLAGVQGAYNEQFF.

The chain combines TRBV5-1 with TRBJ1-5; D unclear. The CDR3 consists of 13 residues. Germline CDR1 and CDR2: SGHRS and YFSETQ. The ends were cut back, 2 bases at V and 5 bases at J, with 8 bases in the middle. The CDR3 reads CASSLGNHQPQHF. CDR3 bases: TGCGCCAGCAGCTTAGGGAACCATCAGCCCCAGCATTTT.

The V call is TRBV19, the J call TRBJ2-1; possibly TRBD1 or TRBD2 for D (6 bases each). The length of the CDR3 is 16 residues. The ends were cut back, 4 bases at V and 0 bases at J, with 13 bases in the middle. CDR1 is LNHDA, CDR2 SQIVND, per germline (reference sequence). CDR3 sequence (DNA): TGTGCCAGTAGTACACAGGGACTCAGCTCCTACAATGAGCAGTTCTTC. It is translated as CASSTQGLSSYNEQFF.

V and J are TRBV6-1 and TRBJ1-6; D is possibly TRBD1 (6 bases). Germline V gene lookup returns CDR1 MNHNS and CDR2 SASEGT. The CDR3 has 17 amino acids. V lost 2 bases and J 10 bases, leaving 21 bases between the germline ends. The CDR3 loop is CASSEIPQAGGGSPLHF. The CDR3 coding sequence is TGTGCCAGCAGTGAAATCCCGCAGGCCGGAGGGGGGTCACCCCTCCACTTT.

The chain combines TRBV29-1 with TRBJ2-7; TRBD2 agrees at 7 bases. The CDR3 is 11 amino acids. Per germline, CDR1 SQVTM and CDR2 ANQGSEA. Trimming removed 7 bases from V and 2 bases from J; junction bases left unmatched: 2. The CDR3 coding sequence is TGCAGCGGCCGGGAGGCCTACGAGCAGTACTTC. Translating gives CSGREAYEQYF.

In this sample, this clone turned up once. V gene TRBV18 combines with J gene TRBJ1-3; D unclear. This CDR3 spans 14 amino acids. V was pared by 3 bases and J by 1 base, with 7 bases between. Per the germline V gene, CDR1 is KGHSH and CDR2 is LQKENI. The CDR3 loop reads CASSPGYSGNTIYF. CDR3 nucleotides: TGTGCCAGCTCACCCGGGTATTCTGGAAACACCATATATTTT.

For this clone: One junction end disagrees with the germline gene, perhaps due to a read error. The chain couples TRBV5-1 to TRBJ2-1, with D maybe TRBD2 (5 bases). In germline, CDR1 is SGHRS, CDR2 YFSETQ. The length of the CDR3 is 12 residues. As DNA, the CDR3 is TGCGCCAGCAGCCTGCTAGCCAATGGGCAGTTCTTC. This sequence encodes CASSLLANGQFF.

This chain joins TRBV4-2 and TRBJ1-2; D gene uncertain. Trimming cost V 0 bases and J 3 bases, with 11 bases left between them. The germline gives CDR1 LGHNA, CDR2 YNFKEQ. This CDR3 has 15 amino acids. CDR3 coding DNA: TGTGCCAGCAGCCAAGATTCCGGGGTTCACTATGGCTACACCTTC. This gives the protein CASSQDSGVHYGYTF.

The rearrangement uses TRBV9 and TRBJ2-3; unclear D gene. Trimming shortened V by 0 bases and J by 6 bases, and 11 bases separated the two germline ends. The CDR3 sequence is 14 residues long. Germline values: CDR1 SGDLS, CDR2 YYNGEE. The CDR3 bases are TGTGCCAGCAGCGTAGGGGTAGCTTCGGATACGCAGTATTTT. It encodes CASSVGVASDTQYF.

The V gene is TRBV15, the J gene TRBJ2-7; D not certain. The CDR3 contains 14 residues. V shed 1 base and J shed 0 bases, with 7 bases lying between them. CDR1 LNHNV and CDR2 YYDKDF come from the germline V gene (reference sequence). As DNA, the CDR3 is TGTGCCACCAGCAGAGGAACATTCTCCTACGAGCAGTACTTC. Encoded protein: CATSRGTFSYEQYF. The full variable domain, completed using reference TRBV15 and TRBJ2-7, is DAMVIQNPRYQVTQFGKPVTLSCSQTLNHNVMYWYQQKSSQAPKLLFHYYDKDFNNEADTPDNFQSRRPNTSFCFLDIRSPGLGDTAMYLCATSRGTFSYEQYFGPGTRLTVT.

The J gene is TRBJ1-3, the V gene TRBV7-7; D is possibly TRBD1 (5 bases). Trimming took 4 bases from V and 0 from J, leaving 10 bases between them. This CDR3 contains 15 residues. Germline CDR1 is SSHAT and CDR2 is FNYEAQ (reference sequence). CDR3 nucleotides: TGTGCCAGCAGCTCGGGGCCAAACTCTGGAAACACCATATATTTT. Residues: CASSSGPNSGNTIYF. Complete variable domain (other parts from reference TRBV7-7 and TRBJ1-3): GAGVSQSPRYKVTKRGQDVTLRCDPISSHATLYWYQQALGQGPEFLTYFNYEAQPDKSGLPSDRFSAERPEGSISTLTIQRTEQRDSAMYRCASSSGPNSGNTIYFGEGSWLTVV.

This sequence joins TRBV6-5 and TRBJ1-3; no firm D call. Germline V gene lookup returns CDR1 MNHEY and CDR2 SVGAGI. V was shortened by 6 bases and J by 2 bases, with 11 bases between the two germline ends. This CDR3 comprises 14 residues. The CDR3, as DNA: TGTGCCAGCAGATACCTCGATCCTGGAAACACCATATATTTT. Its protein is CASRYLDPGNTIYF.

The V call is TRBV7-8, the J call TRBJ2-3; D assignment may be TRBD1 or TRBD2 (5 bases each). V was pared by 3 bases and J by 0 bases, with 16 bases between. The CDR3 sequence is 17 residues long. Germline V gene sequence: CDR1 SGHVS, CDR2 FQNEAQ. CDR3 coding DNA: TGTGCCAGCAGCTTGGGGACCGCTAGCCATAGCACAGATACGCAGTATTTT. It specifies CASSLGTASHSTDTQYF.

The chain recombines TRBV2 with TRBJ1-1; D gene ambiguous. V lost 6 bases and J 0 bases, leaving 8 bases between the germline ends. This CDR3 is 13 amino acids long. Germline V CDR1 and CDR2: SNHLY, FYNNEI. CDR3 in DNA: TGTGCCAGCAGGGAGTCCATGAACACTGAAGCTTTCTTT. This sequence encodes CASRESMNTEAFF.

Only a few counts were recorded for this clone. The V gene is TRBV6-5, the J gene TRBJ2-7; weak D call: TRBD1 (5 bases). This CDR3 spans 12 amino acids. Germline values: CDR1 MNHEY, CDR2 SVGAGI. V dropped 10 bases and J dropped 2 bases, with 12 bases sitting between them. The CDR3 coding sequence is TGTGCCACCAAAGGGGTCCCCTACGAGCAGTACTTC. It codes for CATKGVPYEQYF.

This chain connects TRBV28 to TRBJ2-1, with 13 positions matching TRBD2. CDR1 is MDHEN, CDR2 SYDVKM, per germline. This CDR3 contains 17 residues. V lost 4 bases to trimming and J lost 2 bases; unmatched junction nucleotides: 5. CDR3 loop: CASSSSGLAGAYNEQFF. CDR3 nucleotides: TGTGCCAGCAGTTCTTCCGGACTAGCGGGAGCCTACAATGAGCAGTTCTTC. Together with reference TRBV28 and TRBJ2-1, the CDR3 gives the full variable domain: DVKVTQSSRYLVKRTGEKVFLECVQDMDHENMFWYRQDPGLGLRLIYFSYDVKMKEKGDIPEGYSVSREKKERFSLILESASTNQTSMYLCASSSSGLAGAYNEQFFGPGTRLTVL.

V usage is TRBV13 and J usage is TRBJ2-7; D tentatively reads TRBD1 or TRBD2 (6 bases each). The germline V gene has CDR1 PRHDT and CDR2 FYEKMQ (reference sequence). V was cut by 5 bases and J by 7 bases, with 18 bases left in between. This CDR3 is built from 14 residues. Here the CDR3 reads CASSPGAGSYEQYF. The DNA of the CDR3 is TGTGCCAGCAGCCCGGGGGCCGGGTCGTATGAGCAGTACTTC.

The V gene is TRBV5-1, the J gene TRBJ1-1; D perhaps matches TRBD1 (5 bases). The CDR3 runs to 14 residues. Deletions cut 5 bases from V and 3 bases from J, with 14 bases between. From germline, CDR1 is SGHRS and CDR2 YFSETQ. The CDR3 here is CASRGQAGDTEAFF. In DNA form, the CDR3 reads TGCGCCAGCAGGGGTCAGGCGGGGGACACTGAAGCTTTCTTT.

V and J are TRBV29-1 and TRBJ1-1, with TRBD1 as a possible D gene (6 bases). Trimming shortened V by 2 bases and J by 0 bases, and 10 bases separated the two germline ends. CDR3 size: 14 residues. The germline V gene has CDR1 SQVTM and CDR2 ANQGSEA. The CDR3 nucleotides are TGCAGCGTTGAAAACAGGGTGGTGAACACTGAAGCTTTCTTT. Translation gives CSVENRVVNTEAFF.